Each of the 30 T cell receptor beta chains below was sequenced from the same sample in a study of T cell responses to AZD1222 COVID-19 vaccine. Generated by immunoSEQ multiplex PCR, the TCRdb table keeps only in-frame clones and is missing some. The table shows about 69,000 clones, with less than 85% occurring only once. Sample: peripheral blood, taken 28 days after the second AZD1222 dose. Receptor source: an adult who received the AZD1222 COVID-19 vaccine.

The chain joins TRBV30 to TRBJ2-2; D uncertain. V lost 1 base and J lost 1, with 4 bases in between. This CDR3 contains 13 residues. CDR1 is GTSNPN, CDR2 SVGIG, per germline (reference sequence). The CDR3 nucleotides are TGTGCCTGGAGTGGGATGAACACCGGGGAGCTGTTTTTT. Its protein product is CAWSGMNTGELFF.

V is TRBV7-9 and J is TRBJ1-5, with D possibly matching TRBD1 (6 bases). CDR1 and CDR2 (germline): SEHNR, FQNEAQ (reference sequence). The CDR3 extends over 16 amino acids. V dropped 2 bases and J dropped 7 bases, with 18 bases sitting between them. The CDR3 is CASSLFGGQGSQPQHF. DNA for the CDR3: TGTGCCAGCAGCTTATTTGGGGGGCAGGGATCGCAGCCCCAGCATTTT.

This chain links TRBV28 with TRBJ1-2; weak D call: TRBD1 (5 bases). Germline CDR1 reads MDHEN; CDR2 reads SYDVKM. This CDR3 spans 12 amino acids. Trimming took off 5 bases at V and 8 bases at J, with 12 bases between the two ends. Here the CDR3 reads CASSPGSRGYTF. In nucleotides, the CDR3 is TGTGCCAGCAGTCCAGGGTCTAGGGGCTACACCTTC.

The gene calls are TRBV5-1 and TRBJ2-2, with D possibly matching TRBD2 (6 bases). Germline CDR1 is SGHRS and CDR2 is YFSETQ. Trimming removed 0 bases at V and 6 bases at J, with 12 bases between. The CDR3 has 15 residues. This chain's CDR3 is CASSLDRLGPGELFF. CDR3 nucleotide sequence: TGCGCCAGCAGCTTGGACAGACTAGGGCCCGGGGAGCTGTTTTTT. The full variable domain, its missing parts supplied by reference TRBV5-1 and TRBJ2-2, is KAGVTQTPRYLIKTRGQQVTLSCSPISGHRSVSWYQQTPGQGLQFLFEYFSETQRNKGNFPGRFSGRQFSNSRSEMNVSTLELGDSALYLCASSLDRLGPGELFFGEGSRLTVL.

The chain combines TRBV30 with TRBJ1-1, with D possibly matching TRBD1 (5 bases). This CDR3 comprises 11 residues. The germline V gene encodes CDR1 GTSNPN and CDR2 SVGIG (reference sequence). The ends were cut back, 3 bases at V and 10 bases at J, with 12 bases in the middle. In DNA, the CDR3 is TGTGCCTGGAGGGGGGACTGGGTAGCTTTCTTT. Translating gives CAWRGDWVAFF.

V is TRBV30 and J is TRBJ1-4, with D possibly TRBD1 on 5 matching bases. Trimming removed 4 bases at V and 8 bases at J, with 14 bases between. Germline values: CDR1 GTSNPN, CDR2 SVGIG (reference sequence). The CDR3 runs to 13 residues. The CDR3 DNA sequence: TGTGCCTGGAAACGCCAGGGCGCCGAAAAACTGTTTTTT. The encoded protein is CAWKRQGAEKLFF.

The J gene is TRBJ1-1, the V gene TRBV6-5; TRBD1 agrees at 8 bases. The V gene end was trimmed by 5 bases and the J gene end by 5 bases; junction bases not matched to a gene: 7. The CDR3 totals 14 residues. CDR1 MNHEY and CDR2 SVGAGI come from the germline V gene. CDR3 in amino acids: CASSLTGVKTEAFF. In DNA form, the CDR3 reads TGTGCCAGCAGTCTGACAGGGGTAAAGACTGAAGCTTTCTTT.

This clone has just one count. V gene TRBV5-6 combines with J gene TRBJ1-6, with D hard to call. The CDR3 is 12 residues long. Trimming removed 0 bases at V and 9 bases at J, with 4 bases between. From germline, CDR1 is SGHDT and CDR2 YYEEEE. Here the CDR3 reads CASSLGPSPLHF. Here the CDR3 DNA reads TGTGCCAGCAGCTTGGGCCCTTCACCCCTCCACTTT.

The chain recombines TRBV7-9 with TRBJ1-2; 7 positions agree with TRBD1. The V gene's germline CDR1 is SEHNR and CDR2 FQNEAQ (reference sequence). V was pared by 4 bases and J by 2 bases, with 7 bases of the junction left unmatched. The CDR3 is 15 amino acids. The CDR3, as DNA: TGTGCCAGCAGCTCCCCTGGGACAGTGAACTATGGCTACACCTTC. Protein sequence: CASSSPGTVNYGYTF.

The rearrangement uses TRBV6-5 and TRBJ1-5; TRBD1 agrees at 11 bases. The CDR3 totals 15 residues. Unmatched junction bases numbered 4, after V lost 5 bases and J lost 4 bases. Germline V CDR1 and CDR2: MNHEY, SVGAGI. The CDR3 loop reads CASSPGQGGNQPQHF. DNA of the CDR3: TGTGCCAGCAGTCCGGGACAGGGGGGGAATCAGCCCCAGCATTTT.

This chain connects TRBV19 to TRBJ2-1; 8 bases are shared with TRBD1. V lost 8 bases, J lost 4 bases, and 7 bases stayed unmatched. Germline V lookup: CDR1 LNHDA, CDR2 SQIVND (reference sequence). CDR3 length equals 14 residues. In DNA, the CDR3 is TGTGCCAGTGCTCCTGGACAGGGTTACAATGAGCAGTTCTTC. It yields the protein CASAPGQGYNEQFF.

This sequence joins TRBV18 and TRBJ1-1, with 11 bases lining up with TRBD1. The CDR3 covers 12 residues. J was trimmed by 7 bases and V by 5 bases; bases with no gene match: 0. Germline lookup yields CDR1 KGHSH and CDR2 LQKENI. CDR3 bases: TGTGCCAGCTCAGGGACAGGGGGTGAAGCTTTCTTT. Translating it yields CASSGTGGEAFF.

The gene calls are TRBV21-1 and TRBJ2-1. TRBV21-1 is reported as a pseudogene. The CDR3 spans 19 residues. The CDR3 nucleotides are TGTGCCAGCAGCAAAGCGCTGGGACCGCAAAAGAGCTCCTACAATGAGCAGTTCTTC. Protein: CASSKALGPQKSSYNEQFF.

This chain joins TRBV12-3 or TRBV12-4 and TRBJ2-1, with D unresolved. V gave up 3 bases and J gave up 0 bases, with 3 bases separating them. This CDR3 spans 13 amino acids. CDR3 residues: CASSLSSYNEQFF. CDR3 coding DNA: TGTGCCAGCAGTTTGAGCTCCTACAATGAGCAGTTCTTC.

This chain joins TRBV7-2 and TRBJ2-7, with 8 bases that match TRBD1. This CDR3 region has 15 residues. In germline, CDR1 is SGHTA, CDR2 FQGNSA. V dropped 5 bases and J dropped 7; count of bases not matched to a gene: 13. The CDR3 loop reads CASSPRQGPAGEQYF. CDR3 DNA: TGTGCCAGCAGCCCTCGACAGGGGCCCGCAGGGGAGCAGTACTTC. The full variable domain, with the rest looked up from reference TRBV7-2 and TRBJ2-7, is GAGVSQSPSNKVTEKGKDVELRCDPISGHTALYWYRQSLGQGLEFLIYFQGNSAPDKSGLPSDRFSAERTGGSVSTLTIQRTQQEDSAVYLCASSPRQGPAGEQYFGPGTRLTVT.

CDR3 amino acids: CASTDTRGRNTIYF. The CDR3 DNA reads as TGTGCCAGTACGGACACCCGAGGAAGAAACACCATATATTTT. The chain recombines TRBV19 with TRBJ1-3, with D possibly TRBD1 on 5 matching bases. The CDR3 runs 14 residues. V was shortened by 7 bases and J by 5 bases, with 15 bases between the two germline ends. Per germline, CDR1 LNHDA and CDR2 SQIVND (reference sequence).

This clone was seen a single time. J is TRBJ1-3 and V is TRBV18; no definite D call. The CDR3 totals 16 residues. V was clipped by 0 bases and J by 7 bases, with 16 bases between them. The germline CDR1 and CDR2 sequences are KGHSH and LQKENI. DNA for the CDR3: TGTGCCAGCTCACCACCCCGGACGGTCCGTGGGAACACCATATATTTT. Translating it yields CASSPPRTVRGNTIYF. The variable domain in full, with the rest retrieved from reference TRBV18 and TRBJ1-3, is NAGVMQNPRHLVRRRGQEARLRCSPMKGHSHVYWYRQLPEEGLKFMVYLQKENIIDESGMPKERFSAEFPKEGPSILRIQQVVRGDSAAYFCASSPPRTVRGNTIYFGEGSWLTVV.

The rearrangement uses TRBV6-5 and TRBJ1-1; unclear D gene. V was pared by 4 bases and J by 10 bases, with 19 bases between. The CDR3 runs to 14 residues. Germline V CDR1 and CDR2: MNHEY, SVGAGI. This CDR3 is CASSSFGLSFGAFF. The CDR3 nucleotides are TGTGCCAGCAGTTCCTTCGGCCTGAGTTTTGGAGCTTTCTTT.

In its sample, this clone was seen once. This chain joins TRBV7-9 and TRBJ1-1; no clear D gene. Germline V gene lookup returns CDR1 SEHNR and CDR2 FQNEAQ (reference sequence). The CDR3 is made up of 14 amino acids. V was shortened by 7 bases and J by 2 bases, with 14 bases between the two germline ends. DNA for the CDR3: TGTGCCAGCATCCTCTTAGAAGCTAACACTGAAGCTTTCTTT. Its translation is CASILLEANTEAFF.

This clone was seen only once. V and J are TRBV27 and TRBJ1-1; no definite D call. Germline values: CDR1 MNHEY, CDR2 SMNVEV (reference sequence). The CDR3 length is 11 residues. Trimming stripped 6 bases from V and 1 base from J, with 3 bases between. The CDR3 loop is CASRGNTEAFF. The CDR3 coding sequence is TGTGCCAGCAGGGGGAACACTGAAGCTTTCTTT.

This clone showed up just once. The chain links TRBV6-6 to TRBJ1-1, with D hard to call. Trimming cost V 2 bases and J 1 base, with 5 bases left between them. Germline V gene data show CDR1 as MNHNY and CDR2 as SVGAGI (reference sequence). CDR3 length: 13 amino acids. The CDR3 DNA reads TGTGCCAGCAGTTACCCAGAGAACACTGAAGCTTTCTTT. It specifies CASSYPENTEAFF.

There are a few counts of this clone. The CDR3 here is CASSSDPLPYEQYF. For the CDR3, the DNA is TGCGCCAGCAGCTCCGACCCATTACCTTACGAGCAGTACTTC. The chain combines TRBV5-1 with TRBJ2-7; D uncertain. Trimming cost V 3 bases and J 4 bases, with 14 bases left between them. CDR3 size: 14 residues. Germline CDR1 is SGHRS and CDR2 is YFSETQ.

As DNA, the CDR3 is TGTGCCAGTACGGACGGCCCTCAACTTGGGGAGCTGTTTTTT. Protein sequence: CASTDGPQLGELFF. The rearrangement uses TRBV19 and TRBJ2-2; D not resolved. The germline V and J ends were trimmed by 7 bases and 8 bases, with 17 bases remaining between them. The CDR3 is made up of 14 amino acids. Germline CDR1 reads LNHDA; CDR2 reads SQIVND (reference sequence).

This rearrangement joins TRBV7-2 to TRBJ1-2; D perhaps matches TRBD1 (5 bases). V dropped 0 bases and J dropped 2 bases, with 10 bases sitting between them. The CDR3 spans 15 residues. Germline CDR1 reads SGHTA; CDR2 reads FQGNSA. The CDR3 sequence is CASSLARGENYGYTF. The CDR3 DNA reads as TGTGCCAGCAGCTTAGCCCGGGGGGAGAACTATGGCTACACCTTC.

The CDR3 DNA is TGTGCCAGTAACGATCCGGGACAGGGGAGGTATGAGCAGTTCTTC. Its protein is CASNDPGQGRYEQFF. The chain recombines TRBV19 with TRBJ2-1, with 10 bases fitting TRBD1. The germline gives CDR1 LNHDA, CDR2 SQIVND (reference sequence). V was clipped by 7 bases and J by 8 bases; unmatched bases: 11. The CDR3 is made up of 15 amino acids.

This clone was recorded once. V gene TRBV6-6 combines with J gene TRBJ2-1; 7 bases are shared with TRBD2. Trimming cost V 7 bases and J 5 bases; bases outside gene matches: 11. The CDR3 totals 15 residues. In germline, CDR1 is MNHNY, CDR2 SVGAGI (reference sequence). CDR3 in DNA: TGTGCCAGCATTAAAATCCTAGCGGCGCACAATGAGCAGTTCTTC. Translated, it gives CASIKILAAHNEQFF.

The chain combines TRBV9 with TRBJ2-5; 15 bases map to TRBD2. CDR3 length: 19 amino acids. V was pared by 2 bases and J by 2 bases, with 10 bases of the junction left unmatched. CDR1 is SGDLS and CDR2 is YYNGEE in the germline V gene. CDR3 nucleotide sequence: TGTGCCAGCAGCGTTTCTCCCGGGACTAGCGGGAGGTTACAAGAGACCCAGTACTTC. Amino acids: CASSVSPGTSGRLQETQYF.

The J gene is TRBJ2-5, the V gene TRBV5-1; D possibly corresponds to TRBD2 (6 bases). Germline V gives CDR1 SGHRS, CDR2 YFSETQ. V lost 0 bases to trimming and J lost 4 bases, with 13 bases between them. This CDR3 has 15 residues. This CDR3 is CASSLAGEGGETQYF. CDR3 in DNA: TGCGCCAGCAGCTTGGCGGGAGAGGGAGGAGAGACCCAGTACTTC.

This clone was detected only a few times. The genes are TRBV21-1 and TRBJ1-2; TRBD1, the table's D call, was not compared with the DNA. TRBV21-1 is listed as a pseudogene. The CDR3 length is 13 residues. CDR3 sequence: CASSKGQGGGYTF. The CDR3 region has the DNA TGTGCCAGCAGCAAAGGACAGGGGGGTGGCTACACCTTC.

V gene TRBV2 combines with J gene TRBJ1-1; 8 bases are shared with TRBD1. In germline, CDR1 is SNHLY, CDR2 FYNNEI. The CDR3 consists of 14 residues. Trimming cost V 4 bases and J 5 bases; bases outside gene matches: 6. The DNA of the CDR3 is TGTGCCAGCAGTGGCCAGGGGGCGGGAACTGAAGCTTTCTTT. Its protein is CASSGQGAGTEAFF.